The rows below give T cell receptor beta chains drawn from one sample of a study of CD8+ T cells in alopecia areata. Clones were read by immunoSEQ multiplex PCR, and TCRdb kept only the in-frame ones, dropping some. The sample lists about 110,000 clones, roughly 59% occurring once. The sequenced material came from CD8+ T cells sorted from blood. The source of these receptors is a human donor in good health. Both conserved end residues are part of each CDR3. A D gene is named only where the DNA matches it firmly. Expanded clones are given a class, and other clones once, few, many or no size at all.

clone_size: .
j_call: TRBJ1-3
d_call: .
v_call: TRBV5-1
cdr3_nt: TGCGCCAGCAGCCAAGGGGAAACCGGAAACACCATATATTTT
cdr3_aa: CASSQGETGNTIYF

clone_size: .
j_call: TRBJ2-5
d_call: .
v_call: TRBV7-2
cdr3_nt: TGTGCCAGCAGCTTTTGGGGCTGGGAGACCCAGTACTTC
cdr3_aa: CASSFWGWETQYF

clone_size: .
j_call: TRBJ2-7
d_call: .
v_call: TRBV13
cdr3_nt: TGTGCCAGCAGCCCGGGGCGCGGGTGGCGGTACTTC
cdr3_aa: CASSPGRGWRYF

clone_size: .
j_call: TRBJ2-7
d_call: .
v_call: TRBV5-4
cdr3_nt: TGTGCCAGCAGCTTTAACGACTACGAGCAGTACTTC
cdr3_aa: CASSFNDYEQYF

clone_size: .
j_call: TRBJ1-2
d_call: TRBD1
v_call: TRBV29-1
cdr3_nt: TGCAGCGTCAAAGGGCCTGGACAGGTAGAGGCTAACTATGGCTACACCTTC
cdr3_aa: CSVKGPGQVEANYGYTF

clone_size: .
j_call: TRBJ2-3
d_call: TRBD1
v_call: TRBV2
cdr3_nt: TGTGCCAGCAGTGAGCTACAGGGGGCGGGAGATACGCAGTATTTT
cdr3_aa: CASSELQGAGDTQYF

clone_size: .
j_call: TRBJ2-1
d_call: .
v_call: TRBV7-3
cdr3_nt: TGTGCCAGCAGCCAGGGGAATGAGCAGTTCTTC
cdr3_aa: CASSQGNEQFF

clone_size: .
j_call: TRBJ2-5
d_call: TRBD2
v_call: TRBV27
cdr3_nt: TGTGCCAGCAGTTTAACTCCGGGGGGAGAGACCCAGTACTTC
cdr3_aa: CASSLTPGGETQYF

clone_size: few
j_call: TRBJ2-1
d_call: .
v_call: TRBV9
cdr3_nt: TGTGCCAGCAGCGGTACTAGCTCCCATGAGCAGTTCTTC
cdr3_aa: CASSGTSSHEQFF

clone_size: .
j_call: TRBJ2-2
d_call: .
v_call: TRBV6-5
cdr3_nt: TGTGCCAGCAGTTACCTCAGCATGGGGGAGCTGTTTTTT
cdr3_aa: CASSYLSMGELFF

clone_size: .
j_call: TRBJ2-1
d_call: TRBD2
v_call: TRBV29-1
cdr3_nt: TGCAGCGTTCGCGGGGGGGCAGGGGAGCAGTTCTTC
cdr3_aa: CSVRGGAGEQFF

clone_size: .
j_call: TRBJ1-6
d_call: TRBD1
v_call: TRBV4-1
cdr3_nt: TGCGCCAGCAGCCTACCCACAAACAGGGGACTAAAAAATTCACCCCTCCACTTT
cdr3_aa: CASSLPTNRGLKNSPLHF

clone_size: once
j_call: TRBJ2-7
d_call: .
v_call: TRBV2
cdr3_nt: TGTGCCAGCAGTCGGGGACACTTTCTCGAGCAGTACTTC
cdr3_aa: CASSRGHFLEQYF

clone_size: .
j_call: TRBJ1-1
d_call: .
v_call: TRBV4-1
cdr3_nt: TGCGCCAGCAGCCAAGATTTCCGGGGATTGAACACTGAAGCTTTCTTT
cdr3_aa: CASSQDFRGLNTEAFF

clone_size: .
j_call: TRBJ2-7
d_call: .
v_call: TRBV27
cdr3_nt: TGTGCCAGCAGTTTCGGGAACCCCTACGAGCAGTACTTC
cdr3_aa: CASSFGNPYEQYF

clone_size: few
j_call: TRBJ2-7
d_call: TRBD1
v_call: TRBV7-3
cdr3_nt: TGTGCCAGCAGCTTAGGGACAGGGGGCGCGGATTCCTACGAGCAGTACTTC
cdr3_aa: CASSLGTGGADSYEQYF

clone_size: .
j_call: TRBJ2-2
d_call: .
v_call: TRBV9
cdr3_nt: TGTGCCAGCAGCTCGTCCCGGCCCGGGGAGCTGTTTTTT
cdr3_aa: CASSSSRPGELFF

clone_size: few
j_call: TRBJ1-1
d_call: TRBD1
v_call: TRBV28
cdr3_nt: TGTGCCAGCAGTTCCTACAGGGGGCAAGATGTAGCTTTCTTT
cdr3_aa: CASSSYRGQDVAFF

clone_size: .
j_call: TRBJ2-7
d_call: TRBD1
v_call: TRBV4-1
cdr3_nt: TGCGCCAGCAGCCAAGAAGGGGGCCCATACGAGCAGTACTTC
cdr3_aa: CASSQEGGPYEQYF

clone_size: .
j_call: TRBJ1-1
d_call: TRBD1
v_call: TRBV28
cdr3_nt: TGTGCCAGCAGCCTACAGGGGATCGGGGTTGAAGCTTTCTTT
cdr3_aa: CASSLQGIGVEAFF

clone_size: .
j_call: TRBJ2-1
d_call: TRBD2
v_call: TRBV5-1
cdr3_nt: TGCGCCAGCAGCTGGGGTAGCGGGGGGCTATTCTCCTACAATGAGCAGTTCTTC
cdr3_aa: CASSWGSGGLFSYNEQFF

clone_size: .
j_call: TRBJ2-1
d_call: .
v_call: TRBV13
cdr3_nt: TGTGCCAGCAGCCCTACGATACCCGGCGATGAGCAGTTCTTC
cdr3_aa: CASSPTIPGDEQFF

clone_size: few
j_call: TRBJ2-6
d_call: .
v_call: TRBV6-6
cdr3_nt: TGTGCCAGCAGTTCCGACTGGGCCAACGTCCTGACTTTC
cdr3_aa: CASSSDWANVLTF

clone_size: .
j_call: TRBJ1-4
d_call: .
v_call: TRBV4-2
cdr3_nt: TGTGCCAGCAGCCAAGACCCGGGGGCAGGGGATGAAAAACTGTTTTTT
cdr3_aa: CASSQDPGAGDEKLFF

clone_size: once
j_call: TRBJ1-1
d_call: .
v_call: TRBV5-6
cdr3_nt: TGTGCCAGCAGCTTGGACCGGGGAGAACTCAACACTGAAGCTTTCTTT
cdr3_aa: CASSLDRGELNTEAFF

clone_size: few
j_call: TRBJ2-4
d_call: TRBD1
v_call: TRBV19
cdr3_nt: TGTGCCAGTAGTCTTGGGACAGGGGCAGCCAAAAACATTCAGTACTTC
cdr3_aa: CASSLGTGAAKNIQYF

clone_size: .
j_call: TRBJ2-2
d_call: TRBD1
v_call: TRBV5-6
cdr3_nt: TGTGCCAGCAGCATAGGACAGGGGGTAGCCGGGGAGCTGTTTTTT
cdr3_aa: CASSIGQGVAGELFF

clone_size: .
j_call: TRBJ1-2
d_call: TRBD1
v_call: TRBV27
cdr3_nt: TGTGCCAGCAGTTTCTCCGGGCAGGGGGCTTTCAATGGCTACACCTTC
cdr3_aa: CASSFSGQGAFNGYTF

clone_size: .
j_call: TRBJ1-5
d_call: TRBD1
v_call: TRBV15
cdr3_nt: TGTGCCACTCACAGGGGGCATGGCAATCAGCCCCAGCATTTT
cdr3_aa: CATHRGHGNQPQHF

clone_size: .
j_call: TRBJ2-5
d_call: TRBD2
v_call: TRBV2
cdr3_nt: TGTGCCAGCAGCGCGGCGGGGGGCCAAGAGACCCAGTACTTC
cdr3_aa: CASSAAGGQETQYF

clone_size: few
j_call: TRBJ2-3
d_call: .
v_call: TRBV4-1
cdr3_nt: TGCGCCAGCAGCCAAGATCTTTGGGCGGGGGATACGCAGTATTTT
cdr3_aa: CASSQDLWAGDTQYF

clone_size: once
j_call: TRBJ2-1
d_call: .
v_call: TRBV19
cdr3_nt: TGTGCCAGTAGTCTTCGACTAGGGGGTGTTGAGCAGTTCTTC
cdr3_aa: CASSLRLGGVEQFF

clone_size: .
j_call: TRBJ2-3
d_call: TRBD2
v_call: TRBV2
cdr3_nt: TGTGCCAGCAGTATGGGACTAGCGGGATCCACAGATACGCAGTATTTT
cdr3_aa: CASSMGLAGSTDTQYF

clone_size: few
j_call: TRBJ2-7
d_call: TRBD1
v_call: TRBV13
cdr3_nt: TGTGCCAGCAGCTGGTTAGGGGACAGCTCCTACGAGCAGTACTTC
cdr3_aa: CASSWLGDSSYEQYF

clone_size: once
j_call: TRBJ2-2
d_call: .
v_call: TRBV6-6
cdr3_nt: TGTGCCAGCAGTTACCCAGGGGGGACCGGGGAGCTGTTTTTT
cdr3_aa: CASSYPGGTGELFF

clone_size: .
j_call: TRBJ1-2
d_call: TRBD1
v_call: TRBV6-5
cdr3_nt: TGTGCCAGCAGCTCGGGACAGGACAATGGTTACACCTTC
cdr3_aa: CASSSGQDNGYTF

clone_size: .
j_call: TRBJ1-6
d_call: .
v_call: TRBV11-1
cdr3_nt: TGTGCCAGCAGCCCCGAGGTCCGGGATTCACCCCTCCACTTT
cdr3_aa: CASSPEVRDSPLHF

clone_size: .
j_call: TRBJ2-1
d_call: .
v_call: TRBV5-4
cdr3_nt: TGTGCCAGCAGCTTGGCGGCGGGGGCACTTCTATACAATGAGCAGTTCTTC
cdr3_aa: CASSLAAGALLYNEQFF

clone_size: once
j_call: TRBJ1-6
d_call: .
v_call: TRBV27
cdr3_nt: TGTGCCAGCAGCTTCCTACTCGGTGGGTCACCCCTCCACTTT
cdr3_aa: CASSFLLGGSPLHF

clone_size: .
j_call: TRBJ1-5
d_call: .
v_call: TRBV7-8
cdr3_nt: TGTGCCAGCAACCACCCGCGTTACAGGGATGGCAATCAGCCCCAGCATTTT
cdr3_aa: CASNHPRYRDGNQPQHF

clone_size: .
j_call: TRBJ2-7
d_call: .
v_call: TRBV11-2
cdr3_nt: TGTGCCAGCAGCTTAGGGCGGGGCCTCAGCTCCTACGAGCAGTACTTC
cdr3_aa: CASSLGRGLSSYEQYF

clone_size: .
j_call: TRBJ2-3
d_call: .
v_call: TRBV27
cdr3_nt: TGTGCCAGCAAGTGGGGATTCCGCACAGATACGCAGTATTTT
cdr3_aa: CASKWGFRTDTQYF

clone_size: few
j_call: TRBJ2-3
d_call: .
v_call: TRBV30
cdr3_nt: TGTGCCTGGAGTGGTTCCCAGGGTACGGAATATTTT
cdr3_aa: CAWSGSQGTEYF

clone_size: .
j_call: TRBJ2-1
d_call: .
v_call: TRBV4-2
cdr3_nt: TGTGCCAGCAGCTTGGTGGCAGGTTCTTTACTCAATGAGCAGTTCTTC
cdr3_aa: CASSLVAGSLLNEQFF

clone_size: .
j_call: TRBJ2-2
d_call: .
v_call: TRBV29-1
cdr3_nt: TGCAGCCGTGGAGCCGGGACGGACACCGGGGAGCTGTTTTTT
cdr3_aa: CSRGAGTDTGELFF

clone_size: .
j_call: TRBJ1-6
d_call: .
v_call: TRBV2
cdr3_nt: TGTGCCAGCAGTGAGGGCCCCCGCTCCTATAATTCACCCCTCCACTTT
cdr3_aa: CASSEGPRSYNSPLHF

clone_size: .
j_call: TRBJ2-1
d_call: .
v_call: TRBV29-1
cdr3_nt: TGCAGCGTTGAGACAGTGGGGGGCACTGAGCAGTTCTTC
cdr3_aa: CSVETVGGTEQFF

clone_size: .
j_call: TRBJ2-5
d_call: TRBD1
v_call: TRBV7-9
cdr3_nt: TGTGCCAGCAGCACAGGGGACGGCCGATATCAACAAGAGACCCAGTACTTC
cdr3_aa: CASSTGDGRYQQETQYF

clone_size: .
j_call: TRBJ2-7
d_call: .
v_call: TRBV10-3
cdr3_nt: TGTGCCATCAGTGAGACAGGAAGCTCCTACGAGCAGTACTTC
cdr3_aa: CAISETGSSYEQYF

clone_size: few
j_call: TRBJ1-5
d_call: .
v_call: TRBV7-9
cdr3_nt: TGTGCCAGCTCCTTGGGAGGATCGGCCCAGCCCCAGCATTTT
cdr3_aa: CASSLGGSAQPQHF

clone_size: .
j_call: TRBJ2-5
d_call: .
v_call: TRBV11-2
cdr3_nt: TGTGCCAGCAGCTTTAGTCGCGGACAAGAGACCCAGTACTTC
cdr3_aa: CASSFSRGQETQYF

clone_size: .
j_call: TRBJ1-1
d_call: .
v_call: TRBV6-5
cdr3_nt: TGTGCCAGCGGTATGGGGGGGGGAGCTTTCTTT
cdr3_aa: CASGMGGGAFF

clone_size: few
j_call: TRBJ1-6
d_call: .
v_call: TRBV5-4
cdr3_nt: TGTGCCAGCAGCTTTGGGACGATTTTGAATTCACCCCTCCACTTT
cdr3_aa: CASSFGTILNSPLHF

clone_size: once
j_call: TRBJ2-1
d_call: TRBD1
v_call: TRBV29-1
cdr3_nt: TGCAGCGTTGATGGGACAGGTTTTGACAATGAGCAGTTCTTC
cdr3_aa: CSVDGTGFDNEQFF

clone_size: .
j_call: TRBJ2-1
d_call: .
v_call: TRBV29-1
cdr3_nt: TGCAGCGCCGACACCGGGACTGCATACAATGAGCAGTTCTTC
cdr3_aa: CSADTGTAYNEQFF